This T cell receptor (beta chain) was recovered during a study of CD8 T cells in ankylosing spondylitis. Study-level results: Characteristic, it appeared, of ankylosing spondylitis blood was a TCR beta motif of about eight highly homologous variants. Some of these motif variants have turned up before, in reports on reactive arthritis synovial fluid and blood.

A remark on this clonotype: Its antigen remains unknown.

Germline V gives CDR1 SGHVS, CDR2 FQNEAQ. This CDR3 is built from 14 residues. V was clipped by 5 bases and J by 3 bases; unmatched bases: 5. Each CDR3 protein gets one entry after TCRdb re-called the 5' RACE reads with MiXCR. The sample holds about 340,000 distinct CDR3 sequences, roughly 14% seen once. Sequenced material: blood, either unsorted or a sorted T cell fraction (not recorded which). The clonotype was recovered from a male donor with ankylosing spondylitis or in good health (not recorded which). V is TRBV7-8 and J is TRBJ2-7; 9 positions match TRBD1. The CDR3 is CASSGQGNFYEQYF. The CDR3 DNA reads as TGTGCCAGCAGCGGACAGGGGAATTTCTACGAGCAGTACTTC.